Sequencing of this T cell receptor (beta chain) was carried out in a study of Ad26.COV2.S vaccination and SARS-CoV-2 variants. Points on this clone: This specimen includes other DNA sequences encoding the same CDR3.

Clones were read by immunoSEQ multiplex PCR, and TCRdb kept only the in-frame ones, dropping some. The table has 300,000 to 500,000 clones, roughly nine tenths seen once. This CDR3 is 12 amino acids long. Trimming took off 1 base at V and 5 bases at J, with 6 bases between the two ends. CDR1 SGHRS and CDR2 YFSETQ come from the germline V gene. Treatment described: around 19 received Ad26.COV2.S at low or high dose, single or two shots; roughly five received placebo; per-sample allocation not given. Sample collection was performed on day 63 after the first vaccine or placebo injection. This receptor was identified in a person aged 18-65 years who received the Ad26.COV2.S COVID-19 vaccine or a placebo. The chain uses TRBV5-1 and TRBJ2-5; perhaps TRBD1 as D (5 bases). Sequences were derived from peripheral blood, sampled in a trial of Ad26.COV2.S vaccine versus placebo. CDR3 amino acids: CASSLWGETQYF. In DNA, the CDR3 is TGCGCCAGCAGCTTGTGGGGCGAGACCCAGTACTTC. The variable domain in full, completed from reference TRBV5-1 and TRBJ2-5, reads KAGVTQTPRYLIKTRGQQVTLSCSPISGHRSVSWYQQTPGQGLQFLFEYFSETQRNKGNFPGRFSGRQFSNSRSEMNVSTLELGDSALYLCASSLWGETQYFGPGTRLLVL.